This entry lists 18 T cell receptor beta chains sequenced from one sample in a study of tumor-infiltrating lymphocytes in localized non-small cell lung cancer. Generated by immunoSEQ multiplex PCR, the TCRdb table keeps only in-frame clones and is missing some. The sample contains 9,500 to 10,000 clones, about 70% of which appear only once. Sample: lung tumor tissue. The receptor set was obtained from a human donor with non-small cell lung cancer.

On this clone: At one boundary the junction diverges from the germline segment, which might be a read error. The chain recombines TRBV7-3 with TRBJ1-6, with 10 bases that match TRBD1. Germline values: CDR1 SGHTA, CDR2 FQGTGA. This CDR3 has 15 amino acids. CDR3 DNA sequence: TGTGCCAGCAGCCTAACGGGACAGGGGCATTCACCCCTCCACTTT. This sequence encodes CASSLTGQGHSPLHF.

This clone has more than one count but fewer than ten. This chain connects TRBV4-1 to TRBJ2-7, with unresolved D. V lost 1 base and J 3 bases, leaving 25 bases between the germline ends. This CDR3 contains 19 residues. Germline V lookup: CDR1 MGHRA, CDR2 YSYEKL. The CDR3 spells CASSQAISLAGPQIYEQYF. In DNA, the CDR3 is TGCGCCAGCAGCCAAGCTATATCCTTGGCAGGCCCTCAAATCTACGAGCAGTACTTC.

The gene calls are TRBV4-2 and TRBJ2-3; TRBD2 matches 9 bases. From germline, CDR1 is LGHNA and CDR2 YNFKEQ. V shed 0 bases and J 2 bases; nucleotides not matched to a gene: 9. This CDR3 is built from 18 residues. The CDR3 DNA sequence: TGTGCCAGCAGCCAAGAGCTCTTACTAGCGGGTTACACAGATACGCAGTATTTT. Amino acid sequence: CASSQELLLAGYTDTQYF.

This clone was picked up one time. The chain employs TRBV10-2 and TRBJ2-6, with D maybe TRBD1 (5 bases). This CDR3 region has 17 residues. Trimming removed 7 bases at V and 0 bases at J, with 16 bases between. The germline CDR1 and CDR2 sequences are WSHSY and SAAADI. The DNA of the CDR3 is TGCGCCAGCATTAAGGGTCAGGGTCTCTCTGGGGCCAACGTCCTGACTTTC. Its protein is CASIKGQGLSGANVLTF.

V gene TRBV19 combines with J gene TRBJ2-3; TRBD1 is a possible D gene (6 bases). The CDR3 is 16 residues long. CDR1 is LNHDA, CDR2 SQIVND, per germline (reference sequence). V was trimmed by 3 bases and J by 5 bases, leaving 18 bases between them. Here the CDR3 reads CASSMVGQEAGDTQYF. The DNA for the CDR3 is TGTGCCAGTAGTATGGTGGGACAAGAAGCTGGAGATACGCAGTATTTT. Filled out from reference TRBV19 and TRBJ2-3, the complete variable domain reads DGGITQSPKYLFRKEGQNVTLSCEQNLNHDAMYWYRQDPGQGLRLIYYSQIVNDFQKGDIAEGYSVSREKKESFPLTVTSAQKNPTAFYLCASSMVGQEAGDTQYFGPGTRLTVL.

The chain uses TRBV2 and TRBJ1-4; D unresolved. Trimming cost V 0 bases and J 5 bases, with 10 bases left between them. This CDR3 spans 15 amino acids. Germline V gene lookup returns CDR1 SNHLY and CDR2 FYNNEI. The CDR3 loop reads CASSEALSGNEKLFF. The CDR3 coding sequence is TGTGCCAGCAGTGAAGCGCTTAGCGGGAATGAAAAACTGTTTTTT.

This clone was observed a handful of times. The chain employs TRBV29-1 and TRBJ1-1; tentatively, D is TRBD1 (5 bases). The V and J ends lost 6 bases and 0 bases respectively, with 14 bases between them. From germline, CDR1 is SQVTM and CDR2 ANQGSEA. This CDR3 is 14 amino acids long. The CDR3 DNA reads TGCAGCGTCGCGAAAGCAGGGATGAACACTGAAGCTTTCTTT. It yields the protein CSVAKAGMNTEAFF.

This clone was recorded a few times. This chain connects TRBV7-9 to TRBJ1-1; TRBD1 is a possible D gene (6 bases). Trimming took 10 bases from V and 3 from J, leaving 21 bases between them. The CDR3 length is 15 residues. Per germline, CDR1 SEHNR and CDR2 FQNEAQ (reference sequence). The CDR3 nucleotides are TGTGCCACCACCCGGGGGGCGATGAGGGACACTGAAGCTTTCTTT. Its translation is CATTRGAMRDTEAFF.

V gene TRBV18 combines with J gene TRBJ1-1, with D hard to call. From germline, CDR1 is KGHSH and CDR2 LQKENI. Trimming pared 5 bases from V and 1 base from J, leaving 8 bases between. This CDR3 comprises 13 residues. The CDR3 loop reads CASSSQPNTEAFF. Here the CDR3 DNA reads TGTGCCAGCTCATCGCAACCGAACACTGAAGCTTTCTTT.

This chain links TRBV6-5 with TRBJ1-5, with D possibly TRBD1 on 5 matching bases. This CDR3 contains 14 residues. Looked up from germline, CDR1 is MNHEY and CDR2 is SVGAGI. The V and J ends lost 6 bases and 7 bases respectively, with 16 bases between them. CDR3 residues: CASSWGGEGQPQHF. For the CDR3, the DNA is TGTGCCAGCAGCTGGGGAGGGGAAGGGCAGCCCCAGCATTTT.

CDR3 coding DNA: TGTGCCAGCAGTGAAAGGGGTGTGGGATCTGAAGCTTTCTTT. Translated, it gives CASSERGVGSEAFF. The rearrangement uses TRBV2 and TRBJ1-1, with D perhaps TRBD1 (5 bases). Germline V gives CDR1 SNHLY, CDR2 FYNNEI. This CDR3 spans 14 amino acids. V was clipped by 2 bases and J by 6 bases, with 13 bases between them.

The chain carries TRBV30 and TRBJ2-5; D not resolved. The length of the CDR3 is 12 residues. Germline loops: CDR1 GTSNPN, CDR2 SVGIG (reference sequence). Between the trimmed V and J ends, which lost 0 bases and 1 base, there was a span of 3 bases. CDR3 region: CAWSVFQETQYF. In nucleotides, the CDR3 is TGTGCCTGGAGTGTATTCCAAGAGACCCAGTACTTC. Using reference TRBV30 and TRBJ2-5 for the parts outside the CDR3, the full variable domain is SQTIHQWPATLVQPVGSPLSLECTVEGTSNPNLYWYRQAAGRGLQLLFYSVGIGQISSEVPQNLSASRPQDRQFILSSKKLLLSDSGFYLCAWSVFQETQYFGPGTRLLVL.

This sequence joins TRBV7-2 and TRBJ1-2; tentative D call: TRBD1 (6 bases). CDR1 and CDR2 from the germline V gene are SGHTA and FQGNSA. The V and J ends lost 5 bases and 0 bases respectively, with 16 bases between them. This CDR3 has 16 residues. The DNA of the CDR3 is TGTGCCAGCAGCCGCCAGACAGGACCCTCTAACTATGGCTACACCTTC. Its protein is CASSRQTGPSNYGYTF.

This chain links TRBV5-4 with TRBJ1-2; 8 nucleotides agree with TRBD1. V gave up 1 base and J gave up 3 bases; unmatched junction bases: 5. Germline CDR1 is SGHNT and CDR2 is YYREEE (reference sequence). There are 15 residues in the CDR3. The CDR3 protein is CASSLQGAPYYGYTF. The CDR3 DNA reads TGTGCCAGCAGCTTGCAGGGGGCCCCGTACTATGGCTACACCTTC.

The V and J genes are TRBV6-5 and TRBJ1-1; D unresolved. V was cut by 4 bases and J by 1 base, with 13 bases left in between. This CDR3 is 15 amino acids long. From germline, CDR1 is MNHEY and CDR2 SVGAGI. DNA for the CDR3: TGTGCCAGCAGTTCGCTGTCGGTCGCGAACACTGAAGCTTTCTTT. Translating gives CASSSLSVANTEAFF.

The chain couples TRBV5-1 to TRBJ1-2; 8 nucleotides match TRBD1. Germline trimming cut 3 bases from V and 8 bases from J; bases unmatched to any gene: 6. Germline lookup yields CDR1 SGHRS and CDR2 YFSETQ. The CDR3 has 13 amino acids. The CDR3 DNA follows: TGCGCCAGCAGCTCGGTCGACAGGGGCGGCTACACCTTC. Translation gives CASSSVDRGGYTF.

This chain connects TRBV7-6 to TRBJ2-2, with 11 nucleotides matching TRBD2. CDR3 length equals 18 residues. The ends lost 4 bases at V and 0 bases at J; junction bases unmatched: 7. Per the germline V gene, CDR1 is SGHVS and CDR2 is FNYEAQ. This CDR3 is CASSSFISGGANTGELFF. DNA of the CDR3: TGTGCCAGCAGCTCCTTCATTAGCGGGGGGGCGAACACCGGGGAGCTGTTTTTT.

This rearrangement joins TRBV5-1 to TRBJ2-7, with D tentatively TRBD2 (5 bases). This CDR3 has 13 residues. The V gene's germline CDR1 is SGHRS and CDR2 YFSETQ. V was shortened by 6 bases and J by 5 bases, with 15 bases between the two germline ends. The CDR3 nucleotides read TGCGCCAGCACATGGACCTCCGGGAACGAGCAGTACTTC. Encoded protein: CASTWTSGNEQYF. Full variable domain (rest looked up from reference TRBV5-1 and TRBJ2-7): KAGVTQTPRYLIKTRGQQVTLSCSPISGHRSVSWYQQTPGQGLQFLFEYFSETQRNKGNFPGRFSGRQFSNSRSEMNVSTLELGDSALYLCASTWTSGNEQYFGPGTRLTVT.